The clone carrying this T cell receptor beta chain was found once. From germline, CDR1 is MGHDK and CDR2 SYGVNS. With 3 bases removed from V and 3 bases from J, the gap between germline ends came to 11 bases. The CDR3 covers 14 residues. Only in-frame clones appear in the TCRdb table, and some are missing; sequencing was by immunoSEQ multiplex PCR. The data show tens of thousands of clones, 80% to 85% seen once. The data are from a study of blood T cell repertoires in COVID-19. This sequence was found in a woman aged 80 or over with active or convalescent COVID-19. The sequenced sample was peripheral blood. V is TRBV25-1 and J is TRBJ1-2, with D perhaps matching TRBD1 (5 bases). The CDR3 DNA sequence: TGTGCCAGCAGTGACCCAGGACACTACTATGGCTACACCTTC. As protein: CASSDPGHYYGYTF.